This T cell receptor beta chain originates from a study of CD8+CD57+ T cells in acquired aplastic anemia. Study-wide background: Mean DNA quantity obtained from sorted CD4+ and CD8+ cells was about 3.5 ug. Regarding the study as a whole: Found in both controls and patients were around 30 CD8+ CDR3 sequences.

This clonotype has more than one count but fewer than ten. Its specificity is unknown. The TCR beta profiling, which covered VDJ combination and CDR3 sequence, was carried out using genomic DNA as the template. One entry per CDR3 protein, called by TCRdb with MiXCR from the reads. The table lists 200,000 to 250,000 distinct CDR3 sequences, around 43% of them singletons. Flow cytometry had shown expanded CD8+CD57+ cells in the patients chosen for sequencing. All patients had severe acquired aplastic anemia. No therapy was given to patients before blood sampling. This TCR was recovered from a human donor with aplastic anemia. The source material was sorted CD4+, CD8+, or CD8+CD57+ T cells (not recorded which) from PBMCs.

The CDR3 loop reads CASSEGQGENSPLHF. CDR3 bases: TGTGCCAGCAGTGAAGGACAGGGGGAAAATTCACCCCTCCACTTT. This chain uses TRBV6-1 with TRBJ1-6; 9 positions match TRBD1. The junction had 2 bases not matched to a gene; V was cut back by 1 base and J by 7 bases. Germline-derived CDR1 and CDR2 are MNHNS and SASEGT. The CDR3 sequence is 15 residues long.